Each of the 3 T cell receptor beta chains below was sequenced from the same sample in a study of T cell clonality in common variable immunodeficiency. Measured with immunoSEQ multiplex PCR; TCRdb has only the in-frame clones, and not every one. The table lists around 55,000 clones, no singletons, with 0.7% to 0.95% in the top ten. Material: peripheral blood mononuclear cells. These receptors were taken from a person aged 18-69 years in good health.

This clone was recorded many times. The read ends 3 residues shy of where the CDR3 ends; the end is completed using the germline J gene. The chain has TRBV10-1 and TRBJ2-3, with 8 bases identical to TRBD2. Germline CDR1 and CDR2: WNHNN and SYGVQD (reference sequence). The CDR3 has 14 residues. V was clipped by 6 bases and J by 2 bases; unmatched bases: 4. The DNA read from the CDR3 is TGCGCCAGCAGCAGCGGGGGAGACACAGATACG. It translates to CASSSGGDTDT. The full CDR3 sequence reads CASSSGGDTDTQYF.

This clone was observed at least ten times. The DNA ends 3 residues before the CDR3 does, and the rest of the CDR3 is filled in from the germline J gene. The chain couples TRBV7-2 to TRBJ2-5, with D perhaps TRBD2 (6 bases). V lost 4 bases and J lost 5, with 14 bases in between. Looked up from germline, CDR1 is SGHTA and CDR2 is FQGNSA. The CDR3 has 14 amino acids. The CDR3 here is CASSSGTHRETQYF. Partial CDR3 DNA: TGTGCCAGCAGCTCCGGGACTCACCGGGAGACC.

This clone was seen a few times. Read sequence stops 3 residues before the CDR3 end, and the germline J gene provides the missing end. The rearrangement links TRBV30 to TRBJ1-3; D might be TRBD1 (5 bases). The CDR3 runs to 13 residues. Germline V gene data show CDR1 as GTSNPN and CDR2 as SVGIG (reference sequence). V was cut by 7 bases and J by 2 bases, with 12 bases left in between. The CDR3 spells CASVRRAGNTIYF. CDR3 DNA (partial): TGTGCCTCTGTCCGCAGGGCTGGAAACACC.